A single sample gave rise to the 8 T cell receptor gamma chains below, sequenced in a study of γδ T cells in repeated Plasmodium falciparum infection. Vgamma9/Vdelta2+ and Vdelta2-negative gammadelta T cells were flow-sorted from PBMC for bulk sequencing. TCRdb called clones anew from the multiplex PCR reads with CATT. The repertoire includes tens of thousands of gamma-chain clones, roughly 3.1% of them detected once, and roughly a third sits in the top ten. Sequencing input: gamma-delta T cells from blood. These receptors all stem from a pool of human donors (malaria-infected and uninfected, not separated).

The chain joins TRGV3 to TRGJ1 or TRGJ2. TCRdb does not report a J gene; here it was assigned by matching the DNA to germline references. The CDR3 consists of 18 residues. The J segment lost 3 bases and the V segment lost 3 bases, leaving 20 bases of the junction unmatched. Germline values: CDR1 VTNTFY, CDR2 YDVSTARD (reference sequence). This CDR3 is CATWDRVELELTYYKKLF. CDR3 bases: TGTGCCACCTGGGACCGAGTCGAGCTGGAACTAACTTATTATAAGAAACTCTTT.

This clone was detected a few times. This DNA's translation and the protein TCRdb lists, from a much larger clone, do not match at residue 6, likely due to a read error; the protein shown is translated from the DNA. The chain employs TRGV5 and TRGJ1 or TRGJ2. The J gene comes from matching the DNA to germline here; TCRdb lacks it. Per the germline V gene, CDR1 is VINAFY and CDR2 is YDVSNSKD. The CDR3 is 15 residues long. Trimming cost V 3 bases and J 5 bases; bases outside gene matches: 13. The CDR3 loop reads CATWDGLWWDYKKLF. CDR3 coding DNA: TGTGCCACCTGGGACGGGCTTTGGTGGGATTATAAGAAACTCTTT.

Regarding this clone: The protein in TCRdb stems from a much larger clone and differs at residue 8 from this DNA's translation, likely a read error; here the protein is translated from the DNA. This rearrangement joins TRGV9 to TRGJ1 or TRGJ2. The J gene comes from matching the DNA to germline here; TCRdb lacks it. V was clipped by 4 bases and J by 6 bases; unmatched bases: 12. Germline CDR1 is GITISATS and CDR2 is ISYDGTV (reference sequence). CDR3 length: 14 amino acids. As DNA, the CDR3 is TGTGCCTTGTGGGACCACCTCCGGGCTTATAAGAAACTCTTT. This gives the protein CALWDHLRAYKKLF.

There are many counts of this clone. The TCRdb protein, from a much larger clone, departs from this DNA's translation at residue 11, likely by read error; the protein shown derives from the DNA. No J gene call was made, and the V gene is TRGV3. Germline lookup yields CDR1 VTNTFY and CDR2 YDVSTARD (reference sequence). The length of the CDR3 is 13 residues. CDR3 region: CATWRYSDWIETF. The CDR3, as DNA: TGTGCCACCTGGCGTTATAGTGATTGGATCGAGACGTTT.

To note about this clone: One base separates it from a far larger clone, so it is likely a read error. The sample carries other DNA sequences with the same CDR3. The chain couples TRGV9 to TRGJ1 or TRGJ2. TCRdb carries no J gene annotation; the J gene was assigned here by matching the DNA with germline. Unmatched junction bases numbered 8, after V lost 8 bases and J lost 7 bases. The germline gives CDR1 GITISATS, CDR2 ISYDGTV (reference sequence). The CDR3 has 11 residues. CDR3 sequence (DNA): TGTGCCTTGTATAGCACCTATAAGAAACTCTTT. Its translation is CALYSTYKKLF.

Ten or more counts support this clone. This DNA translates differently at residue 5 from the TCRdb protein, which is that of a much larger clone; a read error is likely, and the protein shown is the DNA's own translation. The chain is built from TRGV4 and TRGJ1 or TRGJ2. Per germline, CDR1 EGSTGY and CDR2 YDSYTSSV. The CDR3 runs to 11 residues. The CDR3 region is CATWGGPGKLF. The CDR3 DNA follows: TGTGCCACCTGGGGTGGGCCTGGGAAACTCTTT.

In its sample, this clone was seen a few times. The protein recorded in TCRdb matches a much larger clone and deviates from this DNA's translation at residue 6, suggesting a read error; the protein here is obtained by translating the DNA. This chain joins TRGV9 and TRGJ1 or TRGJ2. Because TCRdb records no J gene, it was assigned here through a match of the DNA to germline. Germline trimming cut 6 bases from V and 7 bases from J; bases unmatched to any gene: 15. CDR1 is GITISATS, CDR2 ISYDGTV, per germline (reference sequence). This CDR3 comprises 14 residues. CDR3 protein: CALWKVPMAYKKLF. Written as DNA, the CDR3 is TGTGCCTTGTGGAAAGTTCCCATGGCGTATAAGAAACTCTTT.

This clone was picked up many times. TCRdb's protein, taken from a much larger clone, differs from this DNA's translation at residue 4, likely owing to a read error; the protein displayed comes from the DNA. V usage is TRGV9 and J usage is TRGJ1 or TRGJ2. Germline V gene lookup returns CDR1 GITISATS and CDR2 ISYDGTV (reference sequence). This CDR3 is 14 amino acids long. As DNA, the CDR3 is TGTGCCTTGCGGGAGGCAAGAGATTATTATAAGAAACTCTTT. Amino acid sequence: CALREARDYYKKLF.